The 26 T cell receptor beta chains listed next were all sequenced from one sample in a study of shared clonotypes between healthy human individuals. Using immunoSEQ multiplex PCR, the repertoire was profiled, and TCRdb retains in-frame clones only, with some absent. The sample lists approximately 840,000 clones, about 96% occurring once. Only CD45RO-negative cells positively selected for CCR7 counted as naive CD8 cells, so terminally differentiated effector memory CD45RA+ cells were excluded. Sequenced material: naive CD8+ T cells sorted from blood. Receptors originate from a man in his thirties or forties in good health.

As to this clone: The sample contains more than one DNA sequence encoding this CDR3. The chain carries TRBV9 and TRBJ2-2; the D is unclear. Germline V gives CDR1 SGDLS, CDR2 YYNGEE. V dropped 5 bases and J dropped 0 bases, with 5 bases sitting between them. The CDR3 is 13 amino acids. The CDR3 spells CASSGTNTGELFF. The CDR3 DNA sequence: TGTGCCAGCAGTGGGACGAACACCGGGGAGCTGTTTTTT.

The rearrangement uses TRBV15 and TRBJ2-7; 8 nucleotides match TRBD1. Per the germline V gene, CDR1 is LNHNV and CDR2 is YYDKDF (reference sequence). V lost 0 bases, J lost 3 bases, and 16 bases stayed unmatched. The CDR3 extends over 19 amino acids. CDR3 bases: TGTGCCACCAGCAGAGACTTCCTTAAACAGGGGGACGCCTTCTACGAGCAGTACTTC. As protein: CATSRDFLKQGDAFYEQYF.

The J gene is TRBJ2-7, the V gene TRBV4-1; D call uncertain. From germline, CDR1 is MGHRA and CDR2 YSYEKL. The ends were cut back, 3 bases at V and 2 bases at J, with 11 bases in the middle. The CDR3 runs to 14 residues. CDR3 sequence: CASSQTAPTYEQYF. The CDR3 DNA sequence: TGCGCCAGCAGCCAGACGGCGCCGACCTACGAGCAGTACTTC.

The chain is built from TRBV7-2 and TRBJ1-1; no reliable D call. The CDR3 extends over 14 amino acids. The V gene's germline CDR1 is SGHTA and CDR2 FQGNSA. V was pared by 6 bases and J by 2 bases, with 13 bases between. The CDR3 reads CASRLAGGNTEAFF. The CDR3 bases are TGTGCCAGCAGGTTGGCCGGCGGAAACACTGAAGCTTTCTTT.

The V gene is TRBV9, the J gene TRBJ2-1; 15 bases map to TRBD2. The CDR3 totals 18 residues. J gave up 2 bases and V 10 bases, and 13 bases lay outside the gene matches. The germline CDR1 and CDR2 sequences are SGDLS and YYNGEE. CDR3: CACPGGTSGRSPYNEQFF. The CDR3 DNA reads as TGTGCCTGCCCCGGGGGGACTAGCGGGAGGTCACCCTACAATGAGCAGTTCTTC. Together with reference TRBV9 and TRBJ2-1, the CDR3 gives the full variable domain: DSGVTQTPKHLITATGQRVTLRCSPRSGDLSVYWYQQSLDQGLQFLIQYYNGEERAKGNILERFSAQQFPDLHSELNLSSLELGDSALYFCACPGGTSGRSPYNEQFFGPGTRLTVL.

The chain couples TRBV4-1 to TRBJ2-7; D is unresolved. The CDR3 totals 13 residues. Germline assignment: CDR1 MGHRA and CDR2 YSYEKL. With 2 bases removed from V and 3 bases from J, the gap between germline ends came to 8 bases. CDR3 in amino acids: CASSQFESYEQYF. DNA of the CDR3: TGCGCCAGCAGCCAATTCGAAAGCTACGAGCAGTACTTC.

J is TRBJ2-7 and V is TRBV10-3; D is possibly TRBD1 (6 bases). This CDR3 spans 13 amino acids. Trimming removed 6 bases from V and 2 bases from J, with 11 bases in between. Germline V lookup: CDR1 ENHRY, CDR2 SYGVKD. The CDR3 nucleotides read TGTGCCATCAGGCCAGGGGAACCCTACGAGCAGTACTTC. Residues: CAIRPGEPYEQYF.

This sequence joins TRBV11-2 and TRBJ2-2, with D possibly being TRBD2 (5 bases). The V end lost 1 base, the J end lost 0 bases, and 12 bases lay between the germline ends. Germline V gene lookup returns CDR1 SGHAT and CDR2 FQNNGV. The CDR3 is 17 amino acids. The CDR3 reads CASSLAVAITNTGELFF. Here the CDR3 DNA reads TGTGCCAGCAGCTTAGCGGTAGCGATTACGAACACCGGGGAGCTGTTTTTT.

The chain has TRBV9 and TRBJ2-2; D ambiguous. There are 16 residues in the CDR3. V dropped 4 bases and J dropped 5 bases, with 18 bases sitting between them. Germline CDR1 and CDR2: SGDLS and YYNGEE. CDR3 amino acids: CASSPFTGYGTGELFF. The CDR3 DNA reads TGTGCCAGCAGCCCTTTTACGGGTTATGGGACCGGGGAGCTGTTTTTT.

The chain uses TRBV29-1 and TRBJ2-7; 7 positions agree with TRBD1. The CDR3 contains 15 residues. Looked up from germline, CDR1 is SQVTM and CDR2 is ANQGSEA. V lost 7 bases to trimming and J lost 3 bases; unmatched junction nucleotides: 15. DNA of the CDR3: TGCAGCGCGGAAGTCCGGGGACAGCAGTACTACGAGCAGTACTTC. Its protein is CSAEVRGQQYYEQYF.

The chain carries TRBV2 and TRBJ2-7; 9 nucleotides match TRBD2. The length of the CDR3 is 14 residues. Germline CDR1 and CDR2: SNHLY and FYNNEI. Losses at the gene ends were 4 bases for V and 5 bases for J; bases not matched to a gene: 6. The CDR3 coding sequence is TGTGCCAGCAGTGGGACTAGCGTCAACAACGAGCAGTACTTC. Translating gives CASSGTSVNNEQYF.

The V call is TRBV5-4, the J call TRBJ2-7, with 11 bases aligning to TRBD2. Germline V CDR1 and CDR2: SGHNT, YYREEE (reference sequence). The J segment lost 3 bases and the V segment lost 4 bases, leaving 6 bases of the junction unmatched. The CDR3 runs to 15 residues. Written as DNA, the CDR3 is TGTGCCAGCAGCGAACTAGCGGGAGATATCTACGAGCAGTACTTC. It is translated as CASSELAGDIYEQYF.

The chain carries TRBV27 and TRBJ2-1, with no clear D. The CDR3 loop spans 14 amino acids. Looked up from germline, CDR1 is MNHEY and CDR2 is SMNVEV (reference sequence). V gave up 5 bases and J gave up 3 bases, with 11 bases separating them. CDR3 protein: CASSIRTDYNEQFF. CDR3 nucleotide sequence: TGTGCCAGCAGTATTAGGACGGACTACAATGAGCAGTTCTTC.

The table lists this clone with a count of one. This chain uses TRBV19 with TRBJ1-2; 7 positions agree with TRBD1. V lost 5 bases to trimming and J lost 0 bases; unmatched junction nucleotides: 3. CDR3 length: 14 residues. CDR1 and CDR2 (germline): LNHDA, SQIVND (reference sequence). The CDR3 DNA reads TGTGCCAGTAGTCCGACAGGGACTAACTATGGCTACACCTTC. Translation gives CASSPTGTNYGYTF.

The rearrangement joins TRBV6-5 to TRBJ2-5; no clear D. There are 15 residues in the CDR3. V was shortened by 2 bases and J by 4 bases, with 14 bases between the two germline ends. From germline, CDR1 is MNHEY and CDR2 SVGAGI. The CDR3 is CASSYGGGYGETQYF. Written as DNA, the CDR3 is TGTGCCAGCAGTTACGGCGGTGGGTATGGAGAGACCCAGTACTTC.

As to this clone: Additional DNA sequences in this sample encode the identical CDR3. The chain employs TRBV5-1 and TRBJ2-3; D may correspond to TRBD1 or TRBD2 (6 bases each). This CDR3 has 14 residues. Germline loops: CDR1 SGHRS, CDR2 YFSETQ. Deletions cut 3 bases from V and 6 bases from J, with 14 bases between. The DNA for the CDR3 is TGCGCCAGCAGCTCCGGGCAGGGGAGGGATACGCAGTATTTT. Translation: CASSSGQGRDTQYF. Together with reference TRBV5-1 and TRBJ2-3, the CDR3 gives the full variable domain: KAGVTQTPRYLIKTRGQQVTLSCSPISGHRSVSWYQQTPGQGLQFLFEYFSETQRNKGNFPGRFSGRQFSNSRSEMNVSTLELGDSALYLCASSSGQGRDTQYFGPGTRLTVL.

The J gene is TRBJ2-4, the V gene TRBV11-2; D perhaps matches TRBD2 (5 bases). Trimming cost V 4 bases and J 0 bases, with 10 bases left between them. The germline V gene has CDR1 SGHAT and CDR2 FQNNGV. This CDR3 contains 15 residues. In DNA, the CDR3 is TGTGCCAGCAGCTCCGGCGGACTAGCCAAAAACATTCAGTACTTC. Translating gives CASSSGGLAKNIQYF.

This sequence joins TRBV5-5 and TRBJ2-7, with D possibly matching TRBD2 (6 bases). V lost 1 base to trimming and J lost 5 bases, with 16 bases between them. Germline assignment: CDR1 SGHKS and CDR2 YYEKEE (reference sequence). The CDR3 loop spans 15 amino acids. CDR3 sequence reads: CASSLWGDHGNEQYF. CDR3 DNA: TGTGCCAGCAGCTTGTGGGGGGACCACGGGAACGAGCAGTACTTC.

The CDR3 DNA is TGTGCCAGCAGTTTAGGCTTTAAATGGGTCTACACTGAAGCTTTCTTT. It translates to CASSLGFKWVYTEAFF. The chain combines TRBV27 with TRBJ1-1; no clear D. This CDR3 is built from 16 residues. Germline V gives CDR1 MNHEY, CDR2 SMNVEV (reference sequence). The germline V and J ends were trimmed by 2 bases and 3 bases, with 16 bases remaining between them.

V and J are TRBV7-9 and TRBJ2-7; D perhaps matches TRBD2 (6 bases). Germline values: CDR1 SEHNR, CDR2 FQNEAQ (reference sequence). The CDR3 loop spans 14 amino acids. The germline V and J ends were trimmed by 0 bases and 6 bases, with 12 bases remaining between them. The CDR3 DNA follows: TGTGCCAGCAGCTTAGCGGAGACTAGAGGCGAGCAGTACTTC. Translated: CASSLAETRGEQYF.

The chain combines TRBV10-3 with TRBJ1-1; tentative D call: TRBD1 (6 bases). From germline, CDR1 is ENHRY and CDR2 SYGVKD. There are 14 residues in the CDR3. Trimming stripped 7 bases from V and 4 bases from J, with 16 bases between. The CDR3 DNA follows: TGTGCCATCAATGGAGGGGGGCCCAGCACTGAAGCTTTCTTT. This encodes CAINGGGPSTEAFF.

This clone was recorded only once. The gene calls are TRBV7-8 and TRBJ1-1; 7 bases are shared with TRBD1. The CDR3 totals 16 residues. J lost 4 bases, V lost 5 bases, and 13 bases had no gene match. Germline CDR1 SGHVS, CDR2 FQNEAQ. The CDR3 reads CASSTHRGRGSTEAFF. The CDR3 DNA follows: TGTGCCAGCAGCACCCACAGGGGCCGAGGGAGCACTGAAGCTTTCTTT.

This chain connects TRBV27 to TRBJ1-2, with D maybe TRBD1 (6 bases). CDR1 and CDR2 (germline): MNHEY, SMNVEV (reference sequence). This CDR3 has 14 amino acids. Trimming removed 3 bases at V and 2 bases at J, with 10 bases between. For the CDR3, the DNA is TGTGCCAGCAGTTTGTTGGACAGCAACTATGGCTACACCTTC. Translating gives CASSLLDSNYGYTF.

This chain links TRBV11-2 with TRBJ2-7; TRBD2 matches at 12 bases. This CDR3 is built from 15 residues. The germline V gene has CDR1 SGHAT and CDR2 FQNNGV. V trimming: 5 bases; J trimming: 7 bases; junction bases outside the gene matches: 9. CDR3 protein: CASSPSTSGRTEQYF. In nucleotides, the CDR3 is TGTGCCAGCAGCCCGTCGACTAGCGGGAGAACTGAGCAGTACTTC.

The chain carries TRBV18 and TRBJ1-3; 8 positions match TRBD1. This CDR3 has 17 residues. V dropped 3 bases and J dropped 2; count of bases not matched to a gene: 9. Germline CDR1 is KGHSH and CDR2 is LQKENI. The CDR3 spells CASSPTYGQGPGNTIYF. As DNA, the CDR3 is TGTGCCAGCTCACCTACTTACGGACAGGGTCCTGGAAACACCATATATTTT.

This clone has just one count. DNA for the CDR3: TGTGCCAGCAGCCCCAGCGGGGAACCTAATGAGCAGTTCTTC. It translates to CASSPSGEPNEQFF. The chain is built from TRBV7-9 and TRBJ2-1; 7 bases are a match to TRBD2. Germline V gene lookup returns CDR1 SEHNR and CDR2 FQNEAQ (reference sequence). The CDR3 length is 14 residues. J lost 7 bases, V lost 5 bases, and 8 bases had no gene match.